The next 18 T cell receptor beta chains were all read from a single sample in a study of OX40 agonist ivuxolimab in advanced cancers. Measured with immunoSEQ multiplex PCR; TCRdb has only the in-frame clones, and not every one. There are over 25,000 clones in the sample; 85% to 95% occur only once, and about 9% lies in the top ten. The sample in question was CD4+ or CD8+ T cells sorted from blood, obtained in a trial of the OX40 agonist ivuxolimab. Receptors were obtained from an adult with an advanced solid tumor such as melanoma, head and neck, liver or kidney cancer.

The chain joins TRBV4-1 to TRBJ2-1, with TRBD1 matching over 7 bases. CDR3 size: 17 residues. Germline CDR1 MGHRA, CDR2 YSYEKL. J lost 1 base, V lost 5 bases, and 11 bases had no gene match. CDR3 sequence (DNA): TGCGCCAGCAGCGCAAGATACGCACAGGGGTCCTACAATGAGCAGTTCTTC. Protein sequence: CASSARYAQGSYNEQFF.

The V and J genes are TRBV11-2 and TRBJ2-1; the match to TRBD2 covers 7 bases. CDR1 and CDR2 (germline): SGHAT, FQNNGV. The length of the CDR3 is 14 residues. The V and J ends lost 5 bases and 1 base, in that order; junction bases with no gene match: 2. This CDR3 reads CASSDGRSYNEQFF. As DNA, the CDR3 is TGTGCCAGCAGCGACGGGAGGTCCTACAATGAGCAGTTCTTC.

The chain carries TRBV4-3 and TRBJ2-7, with D possibly being TRBD1 (6 bases). In germline, CDR1 is LGHNA, CDR2 YSLEER. CDR3 size: 14 residues. Trimming left V 0 bases short and J 4 bases short, with 10 bases between. CDR3 protein: CASSQDRTAYEQYF. DNA of the CDR3: TGCGCCAGCAGCCAAGATCGGACAGCTTACGAGCAGTACTTC.

The chain joins TRBV7-6 to TRBJ2-7; D gene ambiguous. CDR3 length: 14 amino acids. CDR1 SGHVS and CDR2 FNYEAQ come from the germline V gene. The ends were cut back, 0 bases at V and 6 bases at J, with 12 bases in the middle. Here the CDR3 DNA reads TGTGCCAGCAGCTTAGCGAATCGGGTTCCCGAGCAGTACTTC. Its protein product is CASSLANRVPEQYF.

This clone appeared once. This chain uses TRBV29-1 with TRBJ2-2; weak D call: TRBD1 (7 bases). Trimming shortened V by 2 bases and J by 7 bases, and 14 bases separated the two germline ends. The germline CDR1 and CDR2 sequences are SQVTM and ANQGSEA. The CDR3 spans 14 residues. In DNA form, the CDR3 reads TGCAGCGTTGAATTGGAGGGGGCCGTCGGGGAGCTGTTTTTT. Translating it yields CSVELEGAVGELFF.

V and J are TRBV29-1 and TRBJ2-3; D unclear. The ends were cut back, 3 bases at V and 4 bases at J, with 8 bases in the middle. Germline V gene sequence: CDR1 SQVTM, CDR2 ANQGSEA. The CDR3 is 12 amino acids. CDR3 sequence reads: CSVDLAPDTQYF. In DNA, the CDR3 is TGCAGCGTTGACTTGGCGCCAGATACGCAGTATTTT.

The sample holds one count of this clone. V and J are TRBV7-3 and TRBJ2-1; 11 nucleotides align to TRBD2. J lost 4 bases, V lost 0 bases, and 14 bases had no gene match. CDR3 length: 20 amino acids. Germline-derived CDR1 and CDR2 are SGHTA and FQGTGA. The CDR3, as DNA: TGTGCCAGCAGCTTAACGAGTTCGGTTATTGGACTAGCGGGTTACAATGAGCAGTTCTTC. It specifies CASSLTSSVIGLAGYNEQFF.

The chain is built from TRBV5-6 and TRBJ1-5, with TRBD1 as a possible D gene (6 bases). The CDR3 runs 15 residues. Germline loops: CDR1 SGHDT, CDR2 YYEEEE. V lost 4 bases to trimming and J lost 10 bases, with 21 bases between them. The CDR3 nucleotides are TGTGCCAGCAGCCTTGGGACACCCTTGAATGGACCCCAGCATTTT. This codes for CASSLGTPLNGPQHF.

This chain links TRBV13 with TRBJ2-1, with 12 bases matching TRBD2. The V segment lost 4 bases and the J segment 9 bases; nucleotides outside the gene matches: 10. Germline lookup yields CDR1 PRHDT and CDR2 FYEKMQ (reference sequence). This CDR3 contains 16 residues. CDR3 sequence reads: CASSSRLAGEGGEQFF. Written as DNA, the CDR3 is TGTGCCAGCAGCTCCCGACTAGCGGGAGAAGGTGGTGAGCAGTTCTTC.

In this sample, this clone turned up once. The CDR3, as DNA: TGTGCCAGCAGCCAACGGCCAGAGACCCAGTACTTC. Translating it yields CASSQRPETQYF. The chain recombines TRBV14 with TRBJ2-5; D unresolved. This CDR3 comprises 12 residues. The V end lost 2 bases, the J end lost 4 bases, and 5 bases lay between the germline ends. The V gene's germline CDR1 is SGHDN and CDR2 FVKESK. Variable domain in full (rest from reference TRBV14 and TRBJ2-5): EAGVTQFPSHSVIEKGQTVTLRCDPISGHDNLYWYRRVMGKEIKFLLHFVKESKQDESGMPNNRFLAERTGGTYSTLKVQPAELEDSGVYFCASSQRPETQYFGPGTRLLVL.

For the CDR3, the DNA is TGTGCCACCCAGGGGGGGACAAGCACAGATACGCAGTATTTT. Translating gives CATQGGTSTDTQYF. The V gene is TRBV7-9, the J gene TRBJ2-3; D tentatively reads TRBD1 or TRBD2 (7 bases each). This CDR3 is built from 14 residues. Trimming took off 10 bases at V and 0 bases at J, with 14 bases between the two ends. From germline, CDR1 is SEHNR and CDR2 FQNEAQ (reference sequence).

The chain combines TRBV4-3 with TRBJ1-4, with no clear D. This CDR3 comprises 11 residues. Per the germline V gene, CDR1 is LGHNA and CDR2 is YSLEER. Trimming took 2 bases from V and 12 from J, leaving 7 bases between them. CDR3 protein: CASSQLSQLFF. The CDR3 DNA reads TGCGCCAGCAGCCAATTGAGTCAACTGTTTTTT.

This clone turned up a few times. The chain has TRBV5-4 and TRBJ2-2; 14 nucleotides agree with TRBD2. CDR1 SGHNT and CDR2 YYREEE come from the germline V gene (reference sequence). The CDR3 consists of 17 residues. V dropped 5 bases and J dropped 1; count of bases not matched to a gene: 4. The CDR3 DNA is TGTGCCAGCAGAATAGGACTAGCGGGAGGGAACACCGGGGAGCTGTTTTTT. Protein sequence: CASRIGLAGGNTGELFF.

J is TRBJ2-3 and V is TRBV7-3; possible D gene TRBD2, 6 bases. Trimming left V 6 bases short and J 3 bases short, with 13 bases between. Germline-derived CDR1 and CDR2 are SGHTA and FQGTGA. The CDR3 contains 14 residues. The CDR3, as DNA: TGTGCCAGCAGGGTCGGGAGTACGACAGATACGCAGTATTTT. This codes for CASRVGSTTDTQYF.

This chain links TRBV7-2 with TRBJ2-5; 8 bases align to TRBD2. CDR1 SGHTA and CDR2 FQGNSA come from the germline V gene. V was pared by 1 base and J by 2 bases, with 9 bases of the junction left unmatched. The CDR3 contains 17 residues. CDR3 sequence: CASSLDGAGAPQETQYF. The CDR3 nucleotides are TGTGCCAGCAGCTTAGATGGAGCGGGAGCCCCACAAGAGACCCAGTACTTC.

This chain uses TRBV29-1 with TRBJ1-1; the D is unclear. V was clipped by 6 bases and J by 7 bases, with 21 bases between them. CDR1 and CDR2 from the germline V gene are SQVTM and ANQGSEA. This CDR3 has 14 amino acids. The CDR3 loop reads CSVGLVGSTFEAFF. CDR3 bases: TGCAGCGTCGGCCTCGTCGGGTCCACTTTTGAAGCTTTCTTT.

The chain recombines TRBV11-3 with TRBJ2-7, with D perhaps TRBD2 (5 bases). This CDR3 is 13 amino acids long. Germline V gene lookup returns CDR1 SGHNT and CDR2 YENEEA. V dropped 4 bases and J dropped 4 bases, with 11 bases sitting between them. CDR3 amino acids: CASSSRTGYEQYF. DNA for the CDR3: TGTGCCAGCAGCTCCCGTACGGGGTACGAGCAGTACTTC.

V gene TRBV27 combines with J gene TRBJ2-7; the D is unclear. The CDR3 covers 9 residues. The V gene's germline CDR1 is MNHEY and CDR2 SMNVEV (reference sequence). Here the CDR3 DNA reads TGTGCGGTAGGATCCGAGCAGTACTTC. Its protein is CAVGSEQYF.